These T cell receptor beta chains were read from a single sample in a study of T cells after somatic rescue of genetic block. Measured with immunoSEQ multiplex PCR; TCRdb has only the in-frame clones, and not every one. The data contain 110,000 or so clones, around nine tenths of them singletons. The sequenced material came from peripheral blood mononuclear cells (PBMCs). These receptors all come from a woman younger than 35. CDR3s leave out the opening cysteine and the closing phenylalanine or tryptophan.

v_gene	len	j_gene	CDR3aa
TRBV7-9	14	TRBJ2-1	ASSGYRGASYNEQF
TRBV4-1	13	TRBJ2-1	ASSSGGKPYNEQF
TRBV4-1	13	TRBJ1-3	ASSRGRLSGNTIY
TRBV7-9	12	TRBJ2-3	ASSLGGVLDTQY
TRBV5-8	12	TRBJ1-6	ASSSSSSYSPLH
TRBV2	11	TRBJ2-1	ASSEDHYNEQF
TRBV21-1	13	TRBJ1-1	ASSGKTGEGAEAF
TRBV4-2	13	TRBJ2-3	ASSHPGDNADTQY
TRBV11-3	12	TRBJ2-3	ASSLPPHTDTQY
TRBV5-6	14	TRBJ1-4	ASSLVPQGGNEKLF
TRBV10-1	13	TRBJ1-2	ATPWTAPPGHGYT
TRBV10-3	12	TRBJ2-1	AISEGTGYNEQF
TRBV5-5	13	TRBJ1-5	ASSAREGNNQPQH
TRBV27	12	TRBJ2-7	ASSFTGDSPEQY
TRBV6-5	12	TRBJ1-2	ASSLDRANYGYT
TRBV2	11	TRBJ2-3	ASSPEATDTQY
TRBV5-1	16	TRBJ1-1	ASSLGHRSGSVGTEAF
TRBV29-1	11	TRBJ2-7	SVIAGDYYEQY
TRBV30	9	TRBJ2-1	AWSVVNEQF
TRBV28	14	TRBJ2-2	ASSSPRSGETGELF
TRBV5-1	14	TRBJ2-4	ASSPGGVLAKNIQY
TRBV6-6	13	TRBJ2-7	ASSYPGGRSYEQY
TRBV18	12	TRBJ2-7	ASSPSGGDYEQY
TRBV10-3	12	TRBJ1-1	AIRADWGTDEAF
TRBV4-1	16	TRBJ1-1	ASSRVIQGRSMNTEAF
TRBV7-2	12	TRBJ1-6	ASSDRWANSPLH
TRBV7-6	13	TRBJ1-5	ASSLEEGGNQPQH
TRBV28	13	TRBJ1-3	ASSLWTNSGNTIY
TRBV7-3	12	TRBJ2-3	ASSYDPNTDTQY
TRBV19	11	TRBJ1-6	ASRAGDGSPLH
TRBV10-3	11	TRBJ1-6	ATRDSGNSPLH
TRBV19	14	TRBJ1-1	ASYLRTGVISTEAF
TRBV5-1	15	TRBJ1-1	ASSIQEGESGGTEAF
TRBV7-2	12	TRBJ1-3	ASSLSGGGNTIY
TRBV28	12	TRBJ1-2	ASSPLDRAYGYT
TRBV19	13	TRBJ1-6	ASSVPDRDNSPLH
TRBV6-4	11	TRBJ2-2	ASSPLPTGELF
TRBV2	13	TRBJ2-3	ASRTLAPSTDTQY
TRBV2	13	TRBJ1-6	ASSESRQKYSPLH
TRBV25-1	12	TRBJ1-1	ASSEGGTDLGSF
TRBV7-9	14	TRBJ2-7	ASSPPSGTVGLEQY
TRBV5-5	12	TRBJ1-6	ASSLGGPDSPLH
TRBV5-6	13	TRBJ2-2	ASSDGQGAVGELF
TRBV10-3	14	TRBJ1-4	AISEVGTGRGEKLF
TRBV5-1	12	TRBJ1-5	ASSLRGGDQPQH
TRBV9	12	TRBJ2-4	ASTQGAGKNIQY
TRBV4-3	11	TRBJ2-1	ASSGGPGDEQF